This T cell receptor (beta chain) originates from a study of blood T cell repertoires in COVID-19. Study-level information: The cDNA or gDNA used as material had been derived from T cells, B-cell-depleted T cells, or PBMCs.

Method: immunoSEQ multiplex PCR; TCRdb's copy keeps in-frame clones and lacks some. The sample lists around 290,000 clones, 80% to 90% seen once, with 7.8% in the top ten. CDR1 is MDHEN, CDR2 SYDVKM, per germline. Trimming took off 3 bases at V and 0 bases at J, with 6 bases between the two ends. The CDR3 extends over 15 amino acids. The clonotype was recovered from a woman aged 45-60 years who had recovered from COVID-19. V and J are TRBV28 and TRBJ2-6; D is undetermined. The specimen sequenced was peripheral blood. CDR3: CASSLQLSGANVLTF. The CDR3 nucleotides are TGTGCCAGCAGTTTGCAACTCTCTGGGGCCAACGTCCTGACTTTC.